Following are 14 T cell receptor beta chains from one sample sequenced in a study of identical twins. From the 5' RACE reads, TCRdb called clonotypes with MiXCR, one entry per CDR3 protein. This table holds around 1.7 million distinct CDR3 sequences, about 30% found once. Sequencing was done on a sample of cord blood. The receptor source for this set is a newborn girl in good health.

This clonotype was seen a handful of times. CDR3 in amino acids: CASSLEVHGSPLHF. CDR3 DNA sequence: TGCGCCAGCAGCCTGGAAGTTCATGGTTCACCCCTCCACTTT. The chain has TRBV5-1 and TRBJ1-6; D uncertain. Trimming pared 4 bases from V and 9 bases from J, leaving 14 bases between. This CDR3 has 14 residues. Germline V gene sequence: CDR1 SGHRS, CDR2 YFSETQ.

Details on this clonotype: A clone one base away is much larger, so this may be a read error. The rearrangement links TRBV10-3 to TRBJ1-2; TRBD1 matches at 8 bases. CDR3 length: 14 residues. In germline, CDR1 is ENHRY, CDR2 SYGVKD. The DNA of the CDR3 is TGTGCCATCACCCAGGGGGCAGAAAACTGTGGCTACACCTTC. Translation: CAITQGAENCGYTF.

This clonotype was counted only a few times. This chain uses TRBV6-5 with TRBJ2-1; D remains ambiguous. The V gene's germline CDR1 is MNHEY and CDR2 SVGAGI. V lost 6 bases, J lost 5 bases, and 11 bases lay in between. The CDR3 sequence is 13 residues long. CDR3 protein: CASSTTLHNEQFF. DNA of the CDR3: TGTGCCAGCAGCACCACACTGCACAATGAGCAGTTCTTC.

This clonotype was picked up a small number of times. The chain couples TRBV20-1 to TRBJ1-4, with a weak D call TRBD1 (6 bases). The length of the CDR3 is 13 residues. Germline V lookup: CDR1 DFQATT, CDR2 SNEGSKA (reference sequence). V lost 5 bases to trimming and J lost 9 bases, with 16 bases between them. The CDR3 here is CSALQGARKKLFF. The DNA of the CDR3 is TGCAGTGCTTTACAGGGCGCACGGAAAAAACTGTTTTTT.

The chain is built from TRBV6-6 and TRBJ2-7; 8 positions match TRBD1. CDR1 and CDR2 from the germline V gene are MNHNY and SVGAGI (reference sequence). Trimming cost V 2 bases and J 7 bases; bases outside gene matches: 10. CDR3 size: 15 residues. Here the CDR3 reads CASSYAGQGSGEQYF. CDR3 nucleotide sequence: TGTGCCAGCAGTTACGCCGGACAGGGCTCTGGTGAGCAGTACTTC.

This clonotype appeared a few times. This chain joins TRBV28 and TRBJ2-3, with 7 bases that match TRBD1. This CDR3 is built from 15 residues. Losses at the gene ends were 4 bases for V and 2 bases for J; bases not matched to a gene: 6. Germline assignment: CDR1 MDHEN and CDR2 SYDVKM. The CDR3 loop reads CASSSGTEVTDTQYF. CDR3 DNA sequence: TGTGCCAGCAGTTCCGGGACAGAGGTCACAGATACGCAGTATTTT.

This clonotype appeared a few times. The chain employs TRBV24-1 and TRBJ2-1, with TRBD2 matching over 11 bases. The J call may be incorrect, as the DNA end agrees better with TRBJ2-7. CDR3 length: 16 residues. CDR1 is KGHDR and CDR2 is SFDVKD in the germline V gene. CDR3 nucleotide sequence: TGTGCCACCAGTGATAGTAGCGGGGGGGCCTACAATGAGCAGTACTTC. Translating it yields CATSDSSGGAYNEQYF.

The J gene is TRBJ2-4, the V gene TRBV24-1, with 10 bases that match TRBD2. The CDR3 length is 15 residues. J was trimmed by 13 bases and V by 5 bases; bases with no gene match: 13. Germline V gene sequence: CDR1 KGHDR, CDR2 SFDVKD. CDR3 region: CATSVSGRATNEQYF. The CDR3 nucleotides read TGTGCCACCAGTGTAAGCGGGAGGGCCACCAATGAGCAGTACTTC.

The CDR3: CSVAVSGSEQYF. As DNA, the CDR3 is TGCAGCGTTGCGGTCAGTGGAAGCGAGCAGTACTTC. The genes are TRBV29-1 and TRBJ2-4; D call uncertain. The J call may be incorrect, as the DNA end agrees better with TRBJ2-7. The germline CDR1 and CDR2 sequences are SQVTM and ANQGSEA. This CDR3 comprises 12 residues.

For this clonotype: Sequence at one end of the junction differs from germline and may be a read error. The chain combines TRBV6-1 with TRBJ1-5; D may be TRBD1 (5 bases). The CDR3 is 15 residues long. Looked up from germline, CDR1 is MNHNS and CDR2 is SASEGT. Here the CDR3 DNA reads TGTGCCAGCAGGGAAGGACACGTTAGCAATCAGCCCCAGCATTTT. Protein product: CASREGHVSNQPQHF.

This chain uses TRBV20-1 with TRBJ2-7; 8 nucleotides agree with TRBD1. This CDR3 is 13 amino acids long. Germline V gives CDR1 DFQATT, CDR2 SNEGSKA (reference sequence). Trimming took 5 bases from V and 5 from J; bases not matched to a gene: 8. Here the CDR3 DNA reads TGCAGTGCTCCTAGCAGGGGGCGCAACGAGCAGTACTTC. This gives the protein CSAPSRGRNEQYF.

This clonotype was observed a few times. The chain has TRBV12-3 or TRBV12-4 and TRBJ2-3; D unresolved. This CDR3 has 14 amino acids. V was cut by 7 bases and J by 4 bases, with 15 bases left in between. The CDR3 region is CASNRMGRSDTQYF. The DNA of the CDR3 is TGTGCCAGCAATCGTATGGGCAGATCAGATACGCAGTATTTT.

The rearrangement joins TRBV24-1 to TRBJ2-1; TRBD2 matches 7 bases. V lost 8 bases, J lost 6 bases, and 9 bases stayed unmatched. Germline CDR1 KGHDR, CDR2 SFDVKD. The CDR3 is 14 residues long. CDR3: CATTGRGSPNEQFF. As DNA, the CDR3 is TGTGCCACCACGGGGCGGGGGAGCCCCAATGAGCAGTTCTTC.

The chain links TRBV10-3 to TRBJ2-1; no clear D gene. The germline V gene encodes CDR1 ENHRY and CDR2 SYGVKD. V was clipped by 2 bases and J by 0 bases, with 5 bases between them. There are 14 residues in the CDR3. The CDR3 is CAISEGPSYNEQFF. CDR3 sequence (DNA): TGTGCCATCAGTGAGGGCCCCTCCTACAATGAGCAGTTCTTC.